The source of this TCR beta chain is a study of T-cell reconstitution after alpha-beta-depleted transplantation in children. Study-wide results and caveats: Expanded graft clones numbering several hundred reportedly gave rise to alpha-beta T cells about two months after transplant. From newly produced T cells came most of the T-cell counts and diversity one year after transplant.

V lost 0 bases and J lost 6; bases outside the gene matches: 11. The CDR3 consists of 16 residues. The germline V gene has CDR1 SGHRS and CDR2 YFSETQ. The sample holds many counts of this clonotype. Its matching antigen is unknown. The library targeted TCRbeta and was prepared with unique molecular identifiers. Each CDR3 protein gets one entry after TCRdb re-called the PCR reads with MiXCR. Altogether roughly 250,000 distinct CDR3 sequences are present, 6.5% to 9% being singletons, with the ten largest covering 5% to 8%. The chain has TRBV5-1 and TRBJ2-7; 8 nucleotides match TRBD1. The receptor was isolated from a male patient between 10 and 17 years old who had a stem cell transplant for acute lymphoblastic leukemia, so the T cells may come from the graft donor. Here the sequenced sample was PBMCs, mostly from graft donor cells, taken 180 days after TCRalphabeta/CD19-depleted stem cell transplant. DNA for the CDR3: TGCGCCAGCAGCTTGGGCGACAGGGGCCCGTGGGGCGAGCAGTACTTC. Translated, it gives CASSLGDRGPWGEQYF. The variable domain in full, completed from reference TRBV5-1 and TRBJ2-7, reads KAGVTQTPRYLIKTRGQQVTLSCSPISGHRSVSWYQQTPGQGLQFLFEYFSETQRNKGNFPGRFSGRQFSNSRSEMNVSTLELGDSALYLCASSLGDRGPWGEQYFGPGTRLTVT.